This paragraph reports one TCR beta chain. No antigen is known for it. Trimming removed 1 base at V and 4 bases at J, with 16 bases between. The CDR3 extends over 16 amino acids. Germline lookup yields CDR1 LGHDT and CDR2 YNNKEL (reference sequence). This entry is derived from a study of blood T cells in healthy people across ages. A sample-barcoded 5' primer and a J-beta primer mix were used in a second PCR of roughly 7 to 11 cycles. In TCRdb, the 5' RACE reads were re-called with MiXCR into one record per CDR3 protein. The sample yields over 600,000 distinct CDR3 sequences, roughly 50% seen once. At least 6 micrograms of total RNA were extracted per sample. Findings and limits, study-wide: More naive CD4+ cells and higher diversity were found in long-lived than in aged donors.

This TCR came from a man in his forties in good health. Sequencing was done on a sample of blood. V usage is TRBV3-1 and J usage is TRBJ1-2; tentatively, D is TRBD1 (5 bases). CDR3 loop: CASSQVAQGMGYGYTF. In nucleotides, the CDR3 is TGTGCCAGCAGCCAAGTGGCCCAGGGCATGGGCTATGGCTACACCTTC.